The 14 T cell receptor beta chains listed next were all sequenced from one sample in a study of monozygotic twins with inflammatory bowel disease. TCRdb reprocessed the 5' RACE reads and stores each CDR3 protein as one record, lacking DNA. This table lists approximately 210,000 distinct CDR3 sequences. Material for sequencing was blood. These receptors were collected from a human donor with ulcerative colitis or Crohn's disease, or a healthy co-twin of an affected twin (not recorded which).

The chain employs TRBV20-1 and TRBJ2-3; the TCRdb D gene call, TRBD1, has no DNA to confirm it. Germline values: CDR1 DFQATT, CDR2 SNEGSKA (reference sequence). The CDR3 extends over 15 amino acids. This CDR3 reads CSASVRGTRTDTQYF.

V is TRBV19 and J is TRBJ2-7; TCRdb designates TRBD2, a call that cannot be tested without DNA. The CDR3 is 15 amino acids. Germline V gene sequence: CDR1 LNHDA, CDR2 SQIVND (reference sequence). The CDR3 sequence: CASSAAGTRSYEQYF.

The chain couples TRBV12-3 or TRBV12-4 to TRBJ2-2; TCRdb indicates TRBD1, and absent DNA this call remains unverified. CDR3 length equals 14 residues. The chain's CDR3 is CASSWTAPTGELFF.

The gene calls are TRBV6-1 and TRBJ2-1. The germline V gene encodes CDR1 MNHNS and CDR2 SASEGT. This CDR3 has 14 amino acids. CDR3 region: CASSRRERGNEQFF.

The rearrangement joins TRBV7-9 to TRBJ1-5; TCRdb names TRBD1, which stays unverified in the absence of DNA. Germline CDR1 is SEHNR and CDR2 is FQNEAQ (reference sequence). The CDR3 sequence is 14 residues long. CDR3 sequence reads: CASSLETGHQPQHF.

The chain is built from TRBV6-5 and TRBJ2-7. The germline V gene encodes CDR1 MNHEY and CDR2 SVGAGI. This CDR3 spans 14 amino acids. The CDR3 sequence: CASSYGVSSYEQYF.

The chain is built from TRBV6-5 and TRBJ2-1. In germline, CDR1 is MNHEY, CDR2 SVGAGI. This CDR3 comprises 12 residues. This chain's CDR3 is CASSYSNNEQFF.

The chain recombines TRBV6-6 with TRBJ1-2; TCRdb lists TRBD1, though no DNA is available to test this call. CDR1 and CDR2 from the germline V gene are MNHNY and SVGAGI (reference sequence). The CDR3 covers 14 residues. The CDR3 loop is CASSPGDRAYGYTF.

The CDR3 sequence is CSARTSGNTGVLFF. The V gene is TRBV20-1, the J gene TRBJ2-2; with no DNA, the TCRdb D assignment of TRBD2 cannot be verified. Looked up from germline, CDR1 is DFQATT and CDR2 is SNEGSKA (reference sequence). The CDR3 has 14 residues.

The chain is built from TRBV5-1 and TRBJ2-1; without DNA, the TCRdb call of TRBD1 cannot be checked. CDR1 is SGHRS, CDR2 YFSETQ, per germline. CDR3 length: 15 residues. The CDR3 here is CASSVPGDKYNEQFF. The variable domain in full, completed from reference TRBV5-1 and TRBJ2-1, reads KAGVTQTPRYLIKTRGQQVTLSCSPISGHRSVSWYQQTPGQGLQFLFEYFSETQRNKGNFPGRFSGRQFSNSRSEMNVSTLELGDSALYLCASSVPGDKYNEQFFGPGTRLTVL.

The rearrangement links TRBV2 to TRBJ2-2; TCRdb picks TRBD1, but there is no DNA to check that call. From germline, CDR1 is SNHLY and CDR2 FYNNEI. The CDR3 totals 15 residues. CDR3 sequence: CASKKGTADTGELFF.

The chain's CDR3 is CASSEASSGNKQFF. V usage is TRBV6-1 and J usage is TRBJ2-1; TCRdb gives TRBD1 as the D gene, but with no DNA this cannot be confirmed. The CDR3 is 14 amino acids. Germline V gene lookup returns CDR1 MNHNS and CDR2 SASEGT.

The rearrangement links TRBV11-2 to TRBJ2-7. CDR3 length equals 13 residues. Germline assignment: CDR1 SGHAT and CDR2 FQNNGV. CDR3 region: CASTRSFGYEQYF.

The chain couples TRBV24-1 to TRBJ2-3; the TCRdb D gene call, TRBD2, has no DNA to confirm it. This CDR3 comprises 16 residues. In germline, CDR1 is KGHDR, CDR2 SFDVKD. The CDR3: CATSDQAGGGTDTQYF.